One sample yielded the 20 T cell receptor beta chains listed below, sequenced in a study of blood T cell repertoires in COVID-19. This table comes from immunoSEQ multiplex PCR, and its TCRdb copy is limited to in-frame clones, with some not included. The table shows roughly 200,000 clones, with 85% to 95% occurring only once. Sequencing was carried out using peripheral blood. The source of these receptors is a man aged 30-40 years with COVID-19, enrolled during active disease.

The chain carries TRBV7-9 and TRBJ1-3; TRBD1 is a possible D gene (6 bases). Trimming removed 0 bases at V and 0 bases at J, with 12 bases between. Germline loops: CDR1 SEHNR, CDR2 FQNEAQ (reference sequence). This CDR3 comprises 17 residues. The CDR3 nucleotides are TGTGCCAGCAGCTTAGCGGGGGGGCTCCACTCTGGAAACACCATATATTTT. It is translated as CASSLAGGLHSGNTIYF.

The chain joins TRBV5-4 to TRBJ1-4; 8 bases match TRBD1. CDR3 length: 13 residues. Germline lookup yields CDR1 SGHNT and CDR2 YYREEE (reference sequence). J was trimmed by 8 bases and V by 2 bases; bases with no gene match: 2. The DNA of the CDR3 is TGTGCCAGCAGCTTCCGGACAGGGGAAAAACTGTTTTTT. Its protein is CASSFRTGEKLFF.

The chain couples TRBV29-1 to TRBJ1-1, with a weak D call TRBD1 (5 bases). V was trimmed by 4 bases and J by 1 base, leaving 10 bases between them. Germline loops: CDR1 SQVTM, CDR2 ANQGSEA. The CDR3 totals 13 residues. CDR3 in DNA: TGCAGCGTTGTGGGGGGAGCGAACACTGAAGCTTTCTTT. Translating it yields CSVVGGANTEAFF. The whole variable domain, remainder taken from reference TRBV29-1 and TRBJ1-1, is SAVISQKPSRDICQRGTSLTIQCQVDSQVTMMFWYRQQPGQSLTLIATANQGSEATYESGFVIDKFPISRPNLTFSTLTVSNMSPEDSSIYLCSVVGGANTEAFFGQGTRLTVV.

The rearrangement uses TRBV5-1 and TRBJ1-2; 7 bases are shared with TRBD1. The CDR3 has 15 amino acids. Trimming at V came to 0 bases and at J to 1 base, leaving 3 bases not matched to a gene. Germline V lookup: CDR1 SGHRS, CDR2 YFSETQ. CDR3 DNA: TGCGCCAGCAGCTTGGACGGGACAGATAACTATGGCTACACCTTC. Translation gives CASSLDGTDNYGYTF.

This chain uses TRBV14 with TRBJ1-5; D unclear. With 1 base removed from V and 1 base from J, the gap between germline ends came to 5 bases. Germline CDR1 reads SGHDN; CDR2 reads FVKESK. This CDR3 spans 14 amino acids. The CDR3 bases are TGTGCCAGCAGCCAAGCCGGGAGCAATCAGCCCCAGCATTTT. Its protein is CASSQAGSNQPQHF.

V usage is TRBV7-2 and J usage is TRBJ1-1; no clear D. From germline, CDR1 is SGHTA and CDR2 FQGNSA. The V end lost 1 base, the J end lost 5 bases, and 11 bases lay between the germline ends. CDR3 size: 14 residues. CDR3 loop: CASSLDGDSTEAFF. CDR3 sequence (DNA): TGTGCCAGCAGCTTAGACGGTGACTCAACTGAAGCTTTCTTT.

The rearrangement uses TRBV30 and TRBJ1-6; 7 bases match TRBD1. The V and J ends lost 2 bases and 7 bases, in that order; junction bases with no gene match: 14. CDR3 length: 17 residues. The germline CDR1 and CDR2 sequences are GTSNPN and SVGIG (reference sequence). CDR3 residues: CAWSQENWTGQNSPLHF. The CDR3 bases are TGTGCCTGGAGTCAGGAAAATTGGACAGGTCAGAATTCACCCCTCCACTTT.

The CDR3 DNA follows: TGTGCCAGCAGTTACGGTAGGGAGTTCGGAAACACCATATATTTT. Amino acid sequence: CASSYGREFGNTIYF. The gene calls are TRBV6-6 and TRBJ1-3; no definite D call. Trimming pared 2 bases from V and 4 bases from J, leaving 12 bases between. Germline lookup yields CDR1 MNHNY and CDR2 SVGAGI (reference sequence). The CDR3 spans 15 residues.

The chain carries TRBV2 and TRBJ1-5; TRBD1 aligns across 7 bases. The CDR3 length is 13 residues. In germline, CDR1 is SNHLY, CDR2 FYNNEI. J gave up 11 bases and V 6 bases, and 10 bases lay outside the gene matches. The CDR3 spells CASREDSQGAQHF. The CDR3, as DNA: TGTGCCAGCAGGGAGGACAGCCAGGGGGCCCAGCATTTT.

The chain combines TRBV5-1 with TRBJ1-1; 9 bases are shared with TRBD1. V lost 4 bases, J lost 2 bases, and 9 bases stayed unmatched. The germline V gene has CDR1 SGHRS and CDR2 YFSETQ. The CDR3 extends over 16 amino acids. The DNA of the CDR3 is TGCGCCAGCAGCGCGCAGGGGACAGGGAGCAACACTGAAGCTTTCTTT. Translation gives CASSAQGTGSNTEAFF.

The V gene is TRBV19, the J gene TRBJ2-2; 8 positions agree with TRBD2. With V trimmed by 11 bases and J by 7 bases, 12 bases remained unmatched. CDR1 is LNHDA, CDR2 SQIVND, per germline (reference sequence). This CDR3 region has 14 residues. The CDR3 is CACQPGTSNGELFF. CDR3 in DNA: TGTGCCTGCCAACCCGGGACTAGTAACGGGGAGCTGTTTTTT.

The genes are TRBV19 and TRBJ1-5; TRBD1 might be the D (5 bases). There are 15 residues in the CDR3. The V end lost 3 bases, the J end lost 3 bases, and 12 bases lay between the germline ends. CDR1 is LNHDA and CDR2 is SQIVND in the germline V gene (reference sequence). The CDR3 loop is CASSMGQGFNQPQHF. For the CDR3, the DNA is TGTGCCAGTAGTATGGGCCAGGGCTTCAATCAGCCCCAGCATTTT.

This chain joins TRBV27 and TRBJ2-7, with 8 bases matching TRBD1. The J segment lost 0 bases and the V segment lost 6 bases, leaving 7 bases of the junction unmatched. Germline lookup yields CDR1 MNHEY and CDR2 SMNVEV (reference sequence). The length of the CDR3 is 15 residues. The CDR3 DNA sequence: TGTGCCAGCAGCCTCCGGGACAGGAGCTCCTACGAGCAGTACTTC. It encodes CASSLRDRSSYEQYF.

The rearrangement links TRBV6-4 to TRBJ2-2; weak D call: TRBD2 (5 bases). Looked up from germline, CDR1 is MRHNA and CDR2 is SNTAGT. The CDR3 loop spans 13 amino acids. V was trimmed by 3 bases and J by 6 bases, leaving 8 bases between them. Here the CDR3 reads CASSELGAGELFF. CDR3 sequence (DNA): TGTGCCAGCAGTGAGCTCGGGGCCGGGGAGCTGTTTTTT.

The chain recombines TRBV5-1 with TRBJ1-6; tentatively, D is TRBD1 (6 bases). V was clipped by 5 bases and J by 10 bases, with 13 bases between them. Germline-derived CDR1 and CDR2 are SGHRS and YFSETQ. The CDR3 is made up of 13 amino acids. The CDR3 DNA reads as TGCGCCAGCAGAGAAAAGGGGGAGTCACCCCTCCACTTT. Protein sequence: CASREKGESPLHF. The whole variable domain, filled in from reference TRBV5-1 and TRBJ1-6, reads KAGVTQTPRYLIKTRGQQVTLSCSPISGHRSVSWYQQTPGQGLQFLFEYFSETQRNKGNFPGRFSGRQFSNSRSEMNVSTLELGDSALYLCASREKGESPLHFGNGTRLTVT.

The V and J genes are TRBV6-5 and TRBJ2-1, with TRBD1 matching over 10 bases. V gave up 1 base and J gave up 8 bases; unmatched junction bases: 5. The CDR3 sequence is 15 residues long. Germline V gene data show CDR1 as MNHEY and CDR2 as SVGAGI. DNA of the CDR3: TGTGCCAGCAGTTACTGGGGGGACAGGGGATATGAGCAGTTCTTC. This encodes CASSYWGDRGYEQFF.

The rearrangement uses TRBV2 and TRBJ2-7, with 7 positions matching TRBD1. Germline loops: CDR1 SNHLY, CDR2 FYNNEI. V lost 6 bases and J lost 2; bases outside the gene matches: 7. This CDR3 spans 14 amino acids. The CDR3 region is CASSPGQHTYEQYF. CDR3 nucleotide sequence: TGTGCCAGCAGCCCGGGACAGCACACCTACGAGCAGTACTTC.

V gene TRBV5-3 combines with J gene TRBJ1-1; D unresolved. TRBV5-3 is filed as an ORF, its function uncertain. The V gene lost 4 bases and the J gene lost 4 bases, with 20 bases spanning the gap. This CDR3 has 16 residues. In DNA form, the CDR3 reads TGTGCCAGAAGCCCTCCGGGTGGGTGTAGATTCACTGAAGCTTTCTTT. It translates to CARSPPGGCRFTEAFF.

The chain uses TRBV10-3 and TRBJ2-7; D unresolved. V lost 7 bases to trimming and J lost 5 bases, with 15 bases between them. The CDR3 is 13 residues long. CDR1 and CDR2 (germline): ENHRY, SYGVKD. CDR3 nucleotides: TGTGCCATCAACCTCGCAGTGGGCAACGAGCAGTACTTC. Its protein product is CAINLAVGNEQYF.

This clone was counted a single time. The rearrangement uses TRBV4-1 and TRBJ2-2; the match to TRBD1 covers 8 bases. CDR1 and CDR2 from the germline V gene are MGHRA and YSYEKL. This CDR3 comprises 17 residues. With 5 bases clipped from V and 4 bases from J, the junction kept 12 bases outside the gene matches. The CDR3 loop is CASSGIRTGRGTGELFF. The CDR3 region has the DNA TGCGCCAGCAGCGGAATTCGGACAGGGCGAGGCACCGGGGAGCTGTTTTTT.